This T cell receptor beta chain originates from a study of control samples from healthy donors and cancer patients. Repertoires were generated with immunoSEQ multiplex PCR, while TCRdb's copy carries only in-frame clones and drops some. The sample lists about 130,000 clones; around 94% were seen once. Per germline, CDR1 ENHRY and CDR2 SYGVKD. V lost 1 base and J 16 bases, leaving 20 bases between the germline ends. The CDR3 sequence is 14 residues long. The sample comprised PBMCs. This chain connects TRBV10-3 to TRBJ2-1; D might be TRBD1 or TRBD2, each matching 5 bases. This TCR came from a man older than 75 with head and neck cancer. Written as DNA, the CDR3 is TGTGCCATCAGTGAGTTCGCTGGGGACGGGGACCGATTCTTC. The encoded protein is CAISEFAGDGDRFF.